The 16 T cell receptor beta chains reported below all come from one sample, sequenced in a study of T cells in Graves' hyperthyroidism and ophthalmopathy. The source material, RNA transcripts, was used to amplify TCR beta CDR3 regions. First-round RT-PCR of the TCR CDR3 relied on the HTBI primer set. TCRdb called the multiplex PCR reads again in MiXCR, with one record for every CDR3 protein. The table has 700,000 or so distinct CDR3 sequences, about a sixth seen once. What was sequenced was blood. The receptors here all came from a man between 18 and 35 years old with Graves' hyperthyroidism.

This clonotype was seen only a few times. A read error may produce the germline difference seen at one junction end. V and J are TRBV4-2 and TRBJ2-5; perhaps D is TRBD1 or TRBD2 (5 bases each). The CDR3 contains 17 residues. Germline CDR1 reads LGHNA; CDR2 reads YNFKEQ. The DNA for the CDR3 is TGTGCCAGCAGCCAAGATGTGGGGACGCGAGGGCAAGGGACCCAGTACTTC. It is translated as CASSQDVGTRGQGTQYF.

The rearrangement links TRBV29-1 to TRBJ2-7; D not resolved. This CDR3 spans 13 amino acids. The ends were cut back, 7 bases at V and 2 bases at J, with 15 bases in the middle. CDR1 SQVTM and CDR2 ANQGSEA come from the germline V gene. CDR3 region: CSARLTDPYEQYF. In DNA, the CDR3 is TGCAGCGCGCGGCTGACCGACCCCTACGAGCAGTACTTC.

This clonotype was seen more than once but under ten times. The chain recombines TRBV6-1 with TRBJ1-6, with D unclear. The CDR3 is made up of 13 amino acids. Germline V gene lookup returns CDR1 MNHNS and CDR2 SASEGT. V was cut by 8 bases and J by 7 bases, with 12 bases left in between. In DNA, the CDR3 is TGTGCCAGCGATTGGCCGGGAAATTCACCCCTCCACTTT. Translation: CASDWPGNSPLHF.

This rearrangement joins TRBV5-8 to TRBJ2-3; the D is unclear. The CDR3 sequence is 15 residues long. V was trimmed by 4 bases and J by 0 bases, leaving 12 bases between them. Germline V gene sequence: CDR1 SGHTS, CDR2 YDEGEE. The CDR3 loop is CASSPYRSSTDTQYF. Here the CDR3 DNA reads TGTGCCAGCAGCCCGTATCGTTCTAGCACAGATACGCAGTATTTT.

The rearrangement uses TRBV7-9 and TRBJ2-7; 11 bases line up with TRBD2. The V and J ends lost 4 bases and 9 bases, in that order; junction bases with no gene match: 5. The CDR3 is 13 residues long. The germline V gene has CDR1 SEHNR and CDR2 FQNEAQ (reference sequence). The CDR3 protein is CASSYTSGSVQYF. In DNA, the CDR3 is TGTGCCAGCAGCTACACTAGCGGGAGTGTGCAGTACTTC.

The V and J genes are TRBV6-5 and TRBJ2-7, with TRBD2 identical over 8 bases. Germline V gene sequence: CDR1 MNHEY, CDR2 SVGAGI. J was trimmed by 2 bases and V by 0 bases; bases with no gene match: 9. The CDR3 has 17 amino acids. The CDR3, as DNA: TGTGCCAGCAGTTACTCGTTACTAGCGGTTGATCCCTACGAGCAGTACTTC. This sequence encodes CASSYSLLAVDPYEQYF.

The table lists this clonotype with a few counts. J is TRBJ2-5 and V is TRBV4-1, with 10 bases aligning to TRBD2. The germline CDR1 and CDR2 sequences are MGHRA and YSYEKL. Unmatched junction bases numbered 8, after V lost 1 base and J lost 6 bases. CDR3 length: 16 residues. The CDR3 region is CASSQGPSGSYKTQYF. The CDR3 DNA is TGCGCCAGCAGCCAAGGTCCTAGCGGGAGTTACAAGACCCAGTACTTC.

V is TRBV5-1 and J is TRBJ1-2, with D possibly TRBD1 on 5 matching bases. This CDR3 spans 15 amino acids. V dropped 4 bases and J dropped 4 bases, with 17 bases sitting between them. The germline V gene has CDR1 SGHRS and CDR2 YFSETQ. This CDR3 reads CASSPDILGTYGYTF. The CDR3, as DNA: TGCGCCAGCAGCCCGGACATCCTAGGTACCTATGGCTACACCTTC. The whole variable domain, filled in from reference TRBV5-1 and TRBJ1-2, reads KAGVTQTPRYLIKTRGQQVTLSCSPISGHRSVSWYQQTPGQGLQFLFEYFSETQRNKGNFPGRFSGRQFSNSRSEMNVSTLELGDSALYLCASSPDILGTYGYTFGSGTRLTVV.

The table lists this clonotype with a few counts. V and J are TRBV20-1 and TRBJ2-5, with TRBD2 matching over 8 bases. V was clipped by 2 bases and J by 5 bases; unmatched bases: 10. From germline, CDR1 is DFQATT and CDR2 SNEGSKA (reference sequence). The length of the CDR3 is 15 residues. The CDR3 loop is CSARPFGGGHETQYF. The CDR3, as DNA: TGCAGTGCTAGACCATTCGGCGGGGGGCACGAGACCCAGTACTTC.

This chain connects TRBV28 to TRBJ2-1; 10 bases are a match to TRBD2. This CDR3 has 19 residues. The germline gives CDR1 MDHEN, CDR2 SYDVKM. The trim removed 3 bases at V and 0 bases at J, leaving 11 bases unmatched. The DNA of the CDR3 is TGTGCCAGCAGTTTTCAACCCCCATCTAGCGGGGGCTCCTACAATGAGCAGTTCTTC. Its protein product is CASSFQPPSSGGSYNEQFF.

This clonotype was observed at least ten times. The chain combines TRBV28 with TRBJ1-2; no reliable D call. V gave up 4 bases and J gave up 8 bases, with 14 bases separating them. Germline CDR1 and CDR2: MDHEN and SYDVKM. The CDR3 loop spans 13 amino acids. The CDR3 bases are TGTGCCAGCAGTTATCAAGGAAGTGGCGGCTACACCTTC. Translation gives CASSYQGSGGYTF.

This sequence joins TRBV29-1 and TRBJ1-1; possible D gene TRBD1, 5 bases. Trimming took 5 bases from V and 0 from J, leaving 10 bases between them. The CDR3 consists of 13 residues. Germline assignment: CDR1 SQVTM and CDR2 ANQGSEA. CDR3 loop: CSVLDTLNTEAFF. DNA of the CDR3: TGCAGCGTTCTGGACACCCTGAACACTGAAGCTTTCTTT.

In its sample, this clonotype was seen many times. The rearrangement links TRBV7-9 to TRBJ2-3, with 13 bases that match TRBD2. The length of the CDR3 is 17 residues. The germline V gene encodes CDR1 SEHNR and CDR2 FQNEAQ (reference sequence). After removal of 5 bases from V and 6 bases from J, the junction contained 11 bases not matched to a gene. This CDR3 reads CASSPSLAGGPWDTQYF. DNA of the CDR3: TGTGCCAGCAGCCCGTCACTAGCGGGAGGGCCTTGGGATACGCAGTATTTT.

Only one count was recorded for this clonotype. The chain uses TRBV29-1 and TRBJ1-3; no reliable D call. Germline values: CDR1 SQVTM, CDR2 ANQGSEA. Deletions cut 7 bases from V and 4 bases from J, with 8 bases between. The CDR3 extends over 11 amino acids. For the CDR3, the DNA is TGCAGCGCACACAAGGGAAACACCATATATTTT. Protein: CSAHKGNTIYF.

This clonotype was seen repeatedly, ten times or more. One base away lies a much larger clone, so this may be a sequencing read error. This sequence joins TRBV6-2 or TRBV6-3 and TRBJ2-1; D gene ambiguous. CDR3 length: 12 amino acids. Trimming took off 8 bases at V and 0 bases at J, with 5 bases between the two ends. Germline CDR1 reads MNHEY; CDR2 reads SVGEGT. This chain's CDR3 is CASWSSYNEQFF. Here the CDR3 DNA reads TGTGCCAGCTGGAGCTCCTACAATGAGCAGTTCTTC.

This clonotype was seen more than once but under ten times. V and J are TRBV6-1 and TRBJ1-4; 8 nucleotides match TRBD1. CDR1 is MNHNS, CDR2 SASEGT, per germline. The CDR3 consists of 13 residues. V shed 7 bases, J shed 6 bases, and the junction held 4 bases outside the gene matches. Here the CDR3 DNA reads TGTGCCAGCACCTTGACAGGGGATGAAAAACTGTTTTTT. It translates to CASTLTGDEKLFF.